This T cell receptor (beta chain) was documented in a study of blood T cell repertoires in COVID-19. At the level of the study: Nucleic acid was either cDNA or gDNA, and it came from T cells, B-cell-depleted T cells, or PBMCs.

TCRdb's table, derived via immunoSEQ multiplex PCR, lists solely in-frame clones and lacks some. The sample records roughly 180,000 clones, more than 65% being singletons. V gave up 2 bases and J gave up 1 base; unmatched junction bases: 6. The CDR3 is made up of 15 amino acids. From germline, CDR1 is SGHDT and CDR2 YYEEEE. The source is a woman aged 40 to 55 with acute COVID-19. Material: PBMCs or T cells enriched from blood (not recorded which). The gene calls are TRBV5-6 and TRBJ2-7; 7 bases line up with TRBD1. CDR3 nucleotide sequence: TGTGCCAGCAGCTTTCCAGGGGGAGTATCCTACGAGCAGTACTTC. This codes for CASSFPGGVSYEQYF.